This T cell receptor (beta chain) is drawn from a study of identical twins. The CDR3 is 13 amino acids. Between the trimmed V and J ends, which lost 5 bases and 6 bases, there was a span of 14 bases. Germline CDR1 MNHEY, CDR2 SVGEGT. With template switching, a universal primer site was added, and the cDNA carried unique molecular identifiers. TCRdb redid the calling of the 5' RACE reads with MiXCR, one entry per CDR3 protein. The repertoire has 450,000 or so distinct CDR3 sequences, more than 13% of them found once; the top ten carry approximately 1%. This clonotype was counted many times. The sample also formed part of further work on yellow fever vaccine responses in identical twins.

Input material: CD4+ T cells sorted from blood. V and J are TRBV6-2 or TRBV6-3 and TRBJ2-7, with D maybe TRBD2 (5 bases). The receptor's source is a woman under 30 in good health. The CDR3 sequence is CASSPLVPGEQYF. Here the CDR3 DNA reads TGTGCCAGCAGTCCACTAGTACCCGGCGAGCAGTACTTC.